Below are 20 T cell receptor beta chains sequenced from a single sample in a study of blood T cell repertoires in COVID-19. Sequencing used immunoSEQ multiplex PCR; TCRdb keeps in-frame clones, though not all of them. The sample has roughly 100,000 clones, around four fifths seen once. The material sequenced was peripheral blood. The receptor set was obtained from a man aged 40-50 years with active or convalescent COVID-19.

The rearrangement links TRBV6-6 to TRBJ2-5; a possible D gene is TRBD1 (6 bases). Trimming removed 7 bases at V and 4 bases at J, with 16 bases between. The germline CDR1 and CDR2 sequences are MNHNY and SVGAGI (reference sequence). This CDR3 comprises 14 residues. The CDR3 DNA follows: TGTGCCAGCATCGAAAACCCCAGGGGAGAGACCCAGTACTTC. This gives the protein CASIENPRGETQYF.

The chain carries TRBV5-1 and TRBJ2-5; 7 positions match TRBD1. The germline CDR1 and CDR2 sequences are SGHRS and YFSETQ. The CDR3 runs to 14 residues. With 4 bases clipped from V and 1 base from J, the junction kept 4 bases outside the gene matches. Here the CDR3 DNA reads TGCGCCAGCAGCACCCCAGGGGGCCAAGAGACCCAGTACTTC. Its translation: CASSTPGGQETQYF.

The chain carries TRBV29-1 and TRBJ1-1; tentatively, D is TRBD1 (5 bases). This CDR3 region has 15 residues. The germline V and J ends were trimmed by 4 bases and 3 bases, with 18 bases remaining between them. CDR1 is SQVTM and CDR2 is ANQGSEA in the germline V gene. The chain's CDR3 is CSVVGGLAVYTEAFF. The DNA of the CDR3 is TGCAGCGTTGTGGGGGGGTTAGCTGTTTACACTGAAGCTTTCTTT. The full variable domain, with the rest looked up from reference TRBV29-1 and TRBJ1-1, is SAVISQKPSRDICQRGTSLTIQCQVDSQVTMMFWYRQQPGQSLTLIATANQGSEATYESGFVIDKFPISRPNLTFSTLTVSNMSPEDSSIYLCSVVGGLAVYTEAFFGQGTRLTVV.

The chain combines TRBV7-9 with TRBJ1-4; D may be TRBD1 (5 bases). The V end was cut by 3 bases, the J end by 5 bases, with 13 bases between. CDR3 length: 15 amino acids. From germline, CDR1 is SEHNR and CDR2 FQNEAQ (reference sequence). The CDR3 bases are TGTGCCAGCAGCTTCCCGACAGTCCAAAATGAAAAACTGTTTTTT. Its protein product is CASSFPTVQNEKLFF.

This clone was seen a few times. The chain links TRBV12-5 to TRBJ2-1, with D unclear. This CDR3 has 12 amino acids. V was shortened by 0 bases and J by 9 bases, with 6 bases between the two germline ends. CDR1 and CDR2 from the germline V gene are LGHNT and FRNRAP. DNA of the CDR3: TGTGCTAGTGGTTTGGTACACAGTGAGCAGTTCTTC. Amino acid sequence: CASGLVHSEQFF.

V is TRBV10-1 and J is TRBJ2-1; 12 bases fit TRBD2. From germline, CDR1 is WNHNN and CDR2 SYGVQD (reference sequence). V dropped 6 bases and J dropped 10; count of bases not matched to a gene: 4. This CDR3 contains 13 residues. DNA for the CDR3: TGCGCCAGCAGCCGACTAGCGGGGGACGAGCAGTTCTTC. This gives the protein CASSRLAGDEQFF.

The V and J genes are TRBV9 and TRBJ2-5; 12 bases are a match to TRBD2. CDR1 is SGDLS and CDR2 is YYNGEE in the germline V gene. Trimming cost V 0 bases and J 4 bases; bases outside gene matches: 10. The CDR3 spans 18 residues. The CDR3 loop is CASSVVPRTSGARETQYF. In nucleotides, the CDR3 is TGTGCCAGCAGCGTAGTACCCAGGACTAGCGGGGCGAGAGAGACCCAGTACTTC.

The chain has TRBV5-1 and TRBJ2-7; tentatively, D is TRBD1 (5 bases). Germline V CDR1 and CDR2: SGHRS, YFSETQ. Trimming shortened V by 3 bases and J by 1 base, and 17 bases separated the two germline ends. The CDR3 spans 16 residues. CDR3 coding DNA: TGCGCCAGCAGCTCCGCTGGGTCGACAGATTCCTACGAGCAGTACTTC. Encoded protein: CASSSAGSTDSYEQYF.

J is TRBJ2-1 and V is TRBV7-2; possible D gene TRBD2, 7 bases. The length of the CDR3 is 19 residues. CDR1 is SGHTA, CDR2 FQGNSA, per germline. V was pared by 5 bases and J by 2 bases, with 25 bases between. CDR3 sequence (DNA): TGTGCCAGCAGCCAACGTGGGGCGGGGGCAATCCTTACCTACAATGAGCAGTTCTTC. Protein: CASSQRGAGAILTYNEQFF.

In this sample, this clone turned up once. The CDR3 coding sequence is TGTGCCAGCAGTATACAGAATCAGCCCCAGCATTTT. Its protein product is CASSIQNQPQHF. The genes are TRBV28 and TRBJ1-5, with D uncertain. Trimming took 5 bases from V and 4 from J, leaving 6 bases between them. The CDR3 length is 12 residues. Germline V gene sequence: CDR1 MDHEN, CDR2 SYDVKM.

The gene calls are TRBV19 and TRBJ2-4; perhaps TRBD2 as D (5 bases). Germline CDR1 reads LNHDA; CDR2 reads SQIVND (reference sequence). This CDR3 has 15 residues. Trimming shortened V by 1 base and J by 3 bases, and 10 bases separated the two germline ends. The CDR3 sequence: CASSIAAGDKNIQYF. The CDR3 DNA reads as TGTGCCAGTAGTATAGCTGCGGGCGACAAAAACATTCAGTACTTC. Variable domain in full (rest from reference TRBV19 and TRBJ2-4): DGGITQSPKYLFRKEGQNVTLSCEQNLNHDAMYWYRQDPGQGLRLIYYSQIVNDFQKGDIAEGYSVSREKKESFPLTVTSAQKNPTAFYLCASSIAAGDKNIQYFGAGTRLSVL.

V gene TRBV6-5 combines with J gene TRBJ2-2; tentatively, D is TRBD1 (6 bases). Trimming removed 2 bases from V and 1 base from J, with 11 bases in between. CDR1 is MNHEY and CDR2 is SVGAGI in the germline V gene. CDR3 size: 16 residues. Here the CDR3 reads CASSYIPGQNTGELFF. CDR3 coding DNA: TGTGCCAGCAGTTACATACCGGGACAGAACACCGGGGAGCTGTTTTTT.

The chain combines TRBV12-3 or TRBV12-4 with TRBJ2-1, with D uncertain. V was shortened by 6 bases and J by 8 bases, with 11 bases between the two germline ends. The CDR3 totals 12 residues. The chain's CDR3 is CASSLGAHEQFF. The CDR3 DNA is TGTGCCAGCAGCCTCGGAGCTCATGAGCAGTTCTTC.

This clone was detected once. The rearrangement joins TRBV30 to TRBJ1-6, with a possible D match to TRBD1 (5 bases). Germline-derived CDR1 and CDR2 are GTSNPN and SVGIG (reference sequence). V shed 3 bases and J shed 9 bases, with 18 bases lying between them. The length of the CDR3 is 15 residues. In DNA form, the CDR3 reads TGTGCCTGGAGGATAAGGCAGCTTCAGGGTTCACCCCTCCACTTT. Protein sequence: CAWRIRQLQGSPLHF.

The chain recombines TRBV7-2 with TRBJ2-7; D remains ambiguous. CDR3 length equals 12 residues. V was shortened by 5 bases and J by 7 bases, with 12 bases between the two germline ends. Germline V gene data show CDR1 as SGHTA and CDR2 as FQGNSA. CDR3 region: CASSPGPREQYF. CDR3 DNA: TGTGCCAGCAGCCCGGGTCCCCGGGAGCAGTACTTC.

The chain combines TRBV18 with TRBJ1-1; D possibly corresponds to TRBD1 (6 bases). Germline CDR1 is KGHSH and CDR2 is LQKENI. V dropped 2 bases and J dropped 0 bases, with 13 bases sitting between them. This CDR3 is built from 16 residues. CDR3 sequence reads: CASSPERQGLNTEAFF. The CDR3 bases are TGTGCCAGCTCACCAGAGCGGCAGGGGTTGAACACTGAAGCTTTCTTT.

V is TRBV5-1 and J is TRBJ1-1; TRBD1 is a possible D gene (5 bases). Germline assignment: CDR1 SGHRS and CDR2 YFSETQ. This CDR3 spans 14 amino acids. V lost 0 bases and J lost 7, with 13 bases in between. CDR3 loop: CASSLGEGISEAFF. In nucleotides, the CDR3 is TGCGCCAGCAGCTTGGGGGAGGGGATCAGTGAAGCTTTCTTT.

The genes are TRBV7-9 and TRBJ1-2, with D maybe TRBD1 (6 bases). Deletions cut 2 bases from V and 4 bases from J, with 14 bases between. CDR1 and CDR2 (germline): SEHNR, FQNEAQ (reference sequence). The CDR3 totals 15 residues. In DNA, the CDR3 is TGTGCCAGCAGCTTACCGACAGGCTTTCGCTATGGCTACACCTTC. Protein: CASSLPTGFRYGYTF.

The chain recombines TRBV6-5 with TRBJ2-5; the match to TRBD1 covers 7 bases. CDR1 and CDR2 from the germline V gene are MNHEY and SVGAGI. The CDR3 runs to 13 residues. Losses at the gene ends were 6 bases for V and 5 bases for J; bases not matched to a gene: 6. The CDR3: CASSFDRAETQYF. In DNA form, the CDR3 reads TGTGCCAGCAGCTTTGACAGGGCTGAGACCCAGTACTTC.

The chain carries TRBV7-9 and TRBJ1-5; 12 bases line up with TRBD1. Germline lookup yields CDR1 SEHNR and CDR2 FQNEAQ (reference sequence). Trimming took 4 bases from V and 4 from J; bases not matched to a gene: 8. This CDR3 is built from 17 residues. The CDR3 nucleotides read TGTGCCAGCAGCTCGGGACAGGGGGCGTTTACTAATCAGCCCCAGCATTTT. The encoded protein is CASSSGQGAFTNQPQHF. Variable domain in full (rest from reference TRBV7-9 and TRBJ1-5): DTGVSQNPRHKITKRGQNVTFRCDPISEHNRLYWYRQTLGQGPEFLTYFQNEAQLEKSRLLSDRFSAERPKGSFSTLEIQRTEQGDSAMYLCASSSGQGAFTNQPQHFGDGTRLSIL.